This paragraph reports one T cell receptor beta chain. This table comes from immunoSEQ multiplex PCR, and its TCRdb copy is limited to in-frame clones, with some not included. The table shows 80,000 to 100,000 clones, with 90% occurring only once. These data originate in a study of T cell changes during pregnancy in multiple sclerosis. The input for sequencing was peripheral blood, taken in the second trimester of pregnancy. This TCR came from a female donor in good health, enrolled as a control in a pregnancy study.

This chain's CDR3 is CASSSGSGGGNTIYF. Here the CDR3 DNA reads TGTGCCAGCAGCTCTGGTTCAGGGGGTGGAAACACCATATATTTT. The chain employs TRBV7-7 and TRBJ1-3, with 7 nucleotides matching TRBD1. Germline CDR1 SSHAT, CDR2 FNYEAQ (reference sequence). J was trimmed by 3 bases and V by 4 bases; bases with no gene match: 6. This CDR3 comprises 15 residues.